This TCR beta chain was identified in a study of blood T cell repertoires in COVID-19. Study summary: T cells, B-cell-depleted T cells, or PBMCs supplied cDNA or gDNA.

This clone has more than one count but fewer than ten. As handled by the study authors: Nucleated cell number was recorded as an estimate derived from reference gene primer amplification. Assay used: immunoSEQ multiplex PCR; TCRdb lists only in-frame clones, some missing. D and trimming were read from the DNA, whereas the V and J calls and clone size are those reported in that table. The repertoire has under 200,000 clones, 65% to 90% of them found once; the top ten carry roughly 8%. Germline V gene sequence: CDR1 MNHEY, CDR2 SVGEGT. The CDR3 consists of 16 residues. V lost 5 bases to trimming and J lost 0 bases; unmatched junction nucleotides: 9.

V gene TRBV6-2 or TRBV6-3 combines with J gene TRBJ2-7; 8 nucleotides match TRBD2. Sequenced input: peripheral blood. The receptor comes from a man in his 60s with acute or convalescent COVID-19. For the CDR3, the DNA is TGTGCCAGCAGTGGTTCGGCGGGAGGCCCCTCCTACGAGCAGTACTTC. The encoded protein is CASSGSAGGPSYEQYF.